What follows are 2 T cell receptor beta chains derived from one specimen sequenced in a study of blood T cell repertoires in COVID-19. Libraries were prepared by immunoSEQ multiplex PCR; TCRdb keeps only in-frame clonotypes and omits some of them. The sample has over 100,000 clones, approximately 87% seen once. Sequenced: peripheral blood. These receptors came from a woman aged 45-65 years with acute or convalescent COVID-19.

The chain combines TRBV6-2 or TRBV6-3 with TRBJ2-4, with D possibly being TRBD1 (6 bases). CDR1 and CDR2 from the germline V gene are MNHEY and SVGEGT. Trimming stripped 6 bases from V and 0 bases from J, with 15 bases between. The CDR3 runs 16 residues. In DNA, the CDR3 is TGTGCCAGCAGCCCCCAACAGGGTCTAGCCAAAAACATTCAGTACTTC. This encodes CASSPQQGLAKNIQYF.

The count of this clone is one. The rearrangement uses TRBV5-1 and TRBJ2-5; possibly TRBD1 for D (5 bases). This CDR3 has 15 amino acids. Germline V gene data show CDR1 as SGHRS and CDR2 as YFSETQ. V was pared by 0 bases and J by 3 bases, with 12 bases between. The CDR3: CASSLGNAGKETQYF. The CDR3, as DNA: TGCGCCAGCAGCTTGGGGAACGCAGGGAAAGAGACCCAGTACTTC.